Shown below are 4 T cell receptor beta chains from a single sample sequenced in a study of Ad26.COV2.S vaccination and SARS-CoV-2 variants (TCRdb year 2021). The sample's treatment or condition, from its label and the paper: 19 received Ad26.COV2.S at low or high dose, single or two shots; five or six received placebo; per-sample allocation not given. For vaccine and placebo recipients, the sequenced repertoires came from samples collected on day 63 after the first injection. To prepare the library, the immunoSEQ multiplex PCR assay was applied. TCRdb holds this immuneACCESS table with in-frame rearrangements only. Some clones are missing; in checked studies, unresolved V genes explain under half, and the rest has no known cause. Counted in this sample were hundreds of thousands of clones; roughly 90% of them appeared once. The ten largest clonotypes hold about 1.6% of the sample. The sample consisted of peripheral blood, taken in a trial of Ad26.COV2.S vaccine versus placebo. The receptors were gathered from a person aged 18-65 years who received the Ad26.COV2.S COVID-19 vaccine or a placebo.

Here the CDR3 reads CASSRTGNEQFF. CDR3 coding DNA: TGTGCCAGCAGCCGTACAGGGAATGAGCAGTTCTTC. The chain uses TRBV5-6 and TRBJ2-1, with a possible D match to TRBD1 (6 bases). The CDR3 is 12 amino acids. Germline lookup yields CDR1 SGHDT and CDR2 YYEEEE. V was cut by 4 bases and J by 7 bases, with 9 bases left in between.

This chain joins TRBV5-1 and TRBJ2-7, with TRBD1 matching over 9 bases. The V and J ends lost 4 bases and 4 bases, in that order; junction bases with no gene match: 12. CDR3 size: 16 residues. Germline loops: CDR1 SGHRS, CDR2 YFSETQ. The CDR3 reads CASSNLGTGHRYEQYF. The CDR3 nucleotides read TGCGCCAGCAGCAACCTAGGGACAGGGCATAGATACGAGCAGTACTTC.

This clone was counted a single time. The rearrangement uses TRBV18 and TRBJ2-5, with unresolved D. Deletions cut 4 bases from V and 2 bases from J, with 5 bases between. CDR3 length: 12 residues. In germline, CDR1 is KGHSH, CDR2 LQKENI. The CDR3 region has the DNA TGTGCCAGCTCACGGGGTCAAGAGACCCAGTACTTC. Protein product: CASSRGQETQYF.

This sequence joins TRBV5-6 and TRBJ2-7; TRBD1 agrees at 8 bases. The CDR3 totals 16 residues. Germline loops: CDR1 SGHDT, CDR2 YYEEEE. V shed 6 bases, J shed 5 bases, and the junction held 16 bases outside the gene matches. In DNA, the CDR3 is TGTGCCAGCACCACGTGGGTGCAGGGGGCTTTCGACGAGCAGTACTTC. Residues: CASTTWVQGAFDEQYF.